Presented here are 2 T cell receptor beta chains from one specimen sequenced in a study of T cells in Graves' hyperthyroidism and ophthalmopathy. There were TCR beta CDR3 regions amplified from RNA transcripts. An initial round of RT-PCR targeting the TCR CDR3 relied on the HTBI primer set. TCRdb analysed the multiplex PCR reads with MiXCR anew, one entry per CDR3 protein. This repertoire shows 560,000 or so distinct CDR3 sequences, roughly 21% found once; its top ten account for less than 55%. The material sequenced was blood. All receptors come from a man in his forties or fifties with Graves' ophthalmopathy.

A word on this clonotype: This may be a read error: a much more frequent sequence differs by one nucleotide. DNA for the CDR3: TGTGCCAGCAGTCCCAGGGTCTCTGGAAACACCATATATTTT. It encodes CASSPRVSGNTIYF. V gene TRBV12-3 or TRBV12-4 combines with J gene TRBJ1-3, with TRBD1 as a possible D gene (5 bases). V lost 5 bases to trimming and J lost 0 bases, with 8 bases between them. This CDR3 has 14 amino acids.

Concerning this clonotype: At one end the junction does not follow the germline gene, possibly because of a read error. The V gene is TRBV6-1, the J gene TRBJ1-1, with D possibly matching TRBD1 (5 bases). The length of the CDR3 is 16 residues. Germline CDR1 reads MNHNS; CDR2 reads SASEGT. The CDR3 spells CTSIKGPPPGYTEAFF. As DNA, the CDR3 is TGTACCAGCATCAAGGGGCCCCCCCCAGGCTACACTGAAGCTTTCTTT.